The clone carrying this T cell receptor (beta chain) has a handful of counts. The protocol was immunoSEQ multiplex PCR, while the TCRdb copy is restricted to in-frame clones and leaves out a portion. The sample has around 160,000 clones; around 81% are singletons. CDR1 and CDR2 from the germline V gene are WNHNN and SYGVQD (reference sequence). V lost 8 bases and J lost 9; bases outside the gene matches: 10. CDR3 size: 13 residues. The data were obtained in a study of blood T cell repertoires in COVID-19. The chain recombines TRBV10-1 with TRBJ1-5; 7 bases agree with TRBD1. The material sequenced was peripheral blood. The sequence was collected from a woman aged 40 to 55 with active or convalescent COVID-19. The CDR3 bases are TGCGCCAGCGGAGGGACAGCCGCTAGGCCCCAGCATTTT. Translation: CASGGTAARPQHF.